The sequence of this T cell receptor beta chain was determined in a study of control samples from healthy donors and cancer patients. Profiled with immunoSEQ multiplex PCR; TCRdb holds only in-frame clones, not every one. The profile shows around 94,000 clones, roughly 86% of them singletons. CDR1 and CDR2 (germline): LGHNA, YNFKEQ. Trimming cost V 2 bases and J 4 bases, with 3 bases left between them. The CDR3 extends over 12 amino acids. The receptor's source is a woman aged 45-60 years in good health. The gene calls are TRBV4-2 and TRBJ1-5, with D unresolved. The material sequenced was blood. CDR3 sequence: CASSQPNQPQHF. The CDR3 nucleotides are TGTGCCAGCAGCCAACCTAATCAGCCCCAGCATTTT.